The subject of this entry is one T cell receptor (beta chain). There are 14 residues in the CDR3. V lost 5 bases and J lost 4, with 14 bases in between. Germline CDR1 LGHDT, CDR2 YNNKEL (reference sequence). Produced via immunoSEQ multiplex PCR; TCRdb's table is partial and in-frame only. The sample lists roughly 250,000 clones, approximately 85% occurring once. This record belongs to a study of blood T cell repertoires in COVID-19. On the study more broadly: Whether acute or convalescent, the COVID-19 samples came from the United States, Italy and Spain.

Sequenced material: peripheral blood. The chain is built from TRBV3-1 (or the pseudogene TRBV3-2) and TRBJ1-2; TRBD1 is a possible D gene (5 bases). The clonotype originates from a human donor with COVID-19, enrolled during active disease. The donor label of this sample is uncertain. DNA for the CDR3: TGTGCCAGCAGCACCGGGAGGGGTCGCTATGGCTACACCTTC. Its translation: CASSTGRGRYGYTF.